This entry concerns a single T cell receptor (beta chain). The sample originates from a study of cytomegalovirus exposure and HLA in healthy donors. The PCR contained 60 Vbeta and 13 Jbeta primers. Only in-frame clones appear in the TCRdb table, and some are missing; sequencing was by immunoSEQ multiplex PCR. This table holds some 120,000 clones, about 73% found once. Looked up from germline, CDR1 is SEHNR and CDR2 is FQNEAQ (reference sequence). V shed 7 bases, J shed 8 bases, and the junction held 11 bases outside the gene matches. CDR3 length: 14 amino acids. This TCR was sampled from a middle-aged woman in good health and CMV-seropositive. Input material: PBMCs. The chain combines TRBV7-9 with TRBJ1-2; 9 nucleotides match TRBD1. The CDR3, as DNA: TGTGCCAGCACCAAAATAACGACAGGGGGAGGCTACACCTTC. Its translation is CASTKITTGGGYTF.